One sample yielded the 23 T cell receptor beta chains listed below, sequenced in a study of blood T cell repertoires in COVID-19. Generated by immunoSEQ multiplex PCR, the TCRdb table keeps only in-frame clones and is missing some. The table lists 150,000 to 200,000 clones, approximately 90% of them singletons. Sequenced input: peripheral blood. The receptor source for this set is a man younger than 30 who had recovered from COVID-19.

V usage is TRBV7-2 and J usage is TRBJ1-5; D not resolved. Trimming took 5 bases from V and 2 from J, leaving 16 bases between them. The CDR3 contains 16 residues. Looked up from germline, CDR1 is SGHTA and CDR2 is FQGNSA. CDR3 sequence: CASSPTPGAGNQPQHF. The CDR3 DNA follows: TGTGCCAGCAGCCCCACCCCGGGTGCGGGCAATCAGCCCCAGCATTTT.

This clone turned up a few times. The rearrangement links TRBV28 to TRBJ2-7, with 9 bases aligning to TRBD1. The V segment lost 6 bases and the J segment 2 bases; nucleotides outside the gene matches: 8. Germline-derived CDR1 and CDR2 are MDHEN and SYDVKM. This CDR3 spans 15 amino acids. Here the CDR3 DNA reads TGTGCCAGCAGCCCCGCCGGGACAGGGCCCTACGAGCAGTACTTC. Protein sequence: CASSPAGTGPYEQYF.

The chain joins TRBV27 to TRBJ2-7; 10 bases map to TRBD1. V lost 6 bases and J lost 1; bases outside the gene matches: 6. This CDR3 is 15 amino acids long. Germline CDR1 reads MNHEY; CDR2 reads SMNVEV (reference sequence). The CDR3, as DNA: TGTGCCAGCAGCCTCTCGGGACAGGGGTCCTACGAGCAGTACTTC. Translation: CASSLSGQGSYEQYF.

The genes are TRBV28 and TRBJ1-2; D not certain. V lost 6 bases, J lost 0 bases, and 14 bases lay in between. This CDR3 region has 15 residues. Germline-derived CDR1 and CDR2 are MDHEN and SYDVKM. The CDR3 DNA reads as TGTGCCAGCAGGAGTGAGTTGCTCACTAACTATGGCTACACCTTC. Protein: CASRSELLTNYGYTF.

The chain carries TRBV9 and TRBJ2-5; 14 bases line up with TRBD2. The CDR3 consists of 16 residues. The V and J ends lost 2 bases and 4 bases, in that order; junction bases with no gene match: 4. The germline gives CDR1 SGDLS, CDR2 YYNGEE. The DNA of the CDR3 is TGTGCCAGCAGCGTCTTCGGGACTAGCGGGAGAGAGACCCAGTACTTC. Residues: CASSVFGTSGRETQYF.

The chain employs TRBV18 and TRBJ2-2, with unresolved D. CDR3 length equals 15 residues. V was clipped by 6 bases and J by 1 base, with 12 bases between them. The germline V gene encodes CDR1 KGHSH and CDR2 LQKENI. CDR3 coding DNA: TGTGCCAGCTCGACCAGAGCAGGGAACACCGGGGAGCTGTTTTTT. It translates to CASSTRAGNTGELFF.

The chain uses TRBV7-2 and TRBJ2-7; 10 nucleotides match TRBD2. This CDR3 comprises 15 residues. V was clipped by 6 bases and J by 3 bases; unmatched bases: 8. Germline CDR1 SGHTA, CDR2 FQGNSA. The CDR3 region is CASSPTRTSGYEQYF. In nucleotides, the CDR3 is TGTGCCAGCAGTCCAACTCGGACTAGCGGCTACGAGCAGTACTTC.

J is TRBJ2-3 and V is TRBV6-5, with D perhaps matching TRBD2 (6 bases). The CDR3 totals 14 residues. CDR1 and CDR2 (germline): MNHEY, SVGAGI. The V end lost 6 bases, the J end lost 5 bases, and 15 bases lay between the germline ends. The CDR3 nucleotides read TGTGCCAGCAGCACCCCCGGGGGAGGAGATACGCAGTATTTT. It codes for CASSTPGGGDTQYF.

This chain joins TRBV11-3 and TRBJ2-1; 7 bases are a match to TRBD2. CDR3 size: 16 residues. Trimming cost V 5 bases and J 3 bases; bases outside gene matches: 10. CDR1 is SGHNT, CDR2 YENEEA, per germline. CDR3 region: CASSLGRRESYNEQFF. The CDR3 region has the DNA TGTGCCAGCAGCCTCGGTCGGCGGGAGAGCTACAATGAGCAGTTCTTC.

This clone is a singleton in its sample. The CDR3 DNA reads as TGTGCCAGTAGTACCTCACCGGGACTAGCGGTAAGCTCCTACGAGCAGTACTTC. Its translation: CASSTSPGLAVSSYEQYF. The genes are TRBV19 and TRBJ2-7; 11 bases are a match to TRBD2. Germline CDR1 LNHDA, CDR2 SQIVND (reference sequence). The CDR3 runs 18 residues. Unmatched junction bases numbered 11, after V lost 4 bases and J lost 0 bases.

The gene calls are TRBV7-2 and TRBJ2-1; tentative D call: TRBD2 (6 bases). The CDR3 spans 13 residues. Trimming stripped 4 bases from V and 4 bases from J, with 8 bases between. The V gene's germline CDR1 is SGHTA and CDR2 FQGNSA. CDR3 region: CASSSGLYNEQFF. CDR3 DNA sequence: TGTGCCAGCAGCTCGGGACTTTACAATGAGCAGTTCTTC.

This chain uses TRBV6-4 with TRBJ1-2; D is undetermined. Germline V gene lookup returns CDR1 MRHNA and CDR2 SNTAGT. The CDR3 spans 14 residues. V was trimmed by 5 bases and J by 8 bases, leaving 18 bases between them. In nucleotides, the CDR3 is TGTGCCAGCAGTCCTGGGCCCGCAGTCGTCGGCTACACCTTC. Protein sequence: CASSPGPAVVGYTF.

The genes are TRBV28 and TRBJ2-1; TRBD1 might be the D (6 bases). The CDR3 consists of 18 residues. Germline lookup yields CDR1 MDHEN and CDR2 SYDVKM. V was cut by 5 bases and J by 0 bases, with 20 bases left in between. The CDR3 coding sequence is TGTGCCAGCAGTGGCCCTGACAGGATAGATCCCTCCTACAATGAGCAGTTCTTC. Translation: CASSGPDRIDPSYNEQFF.

The chain links TRBV5-6 to TRBJ1-1, with D unclear. Trimming took 5 bases from V and 0 from J, leaving 8 bases between them. This CDR3 has 13 residues. Germline V gene data show CDR1 as SGHDT and CDR2 as YYEEEE. The CDR3 here is CASSTGMNTEAFF. CDR3 coding DNA: TGTGCCAGCAGTACCGGGATGAACACTGAAGCTTTCTTT.

The chain has TRBV6-1 and TRBJ2-1; 8 positions agree with TRBD2. CDR1 and CDR2 (germline): MNHNS, SASEGT. V shed 6 bases, J shed 7 bases, and the junction held 14 bases outside the gene matches. CDR3 size: 16 residues. In DNA form, the CDR3 reads TGTGCCAGCAGCGAAACGGGAGGGCCCCCACAAAATGAGCAGTTCTTC. This encodes CASSETGGPPQNEQFF.

V usage is TRBV3-1 (or the pseudogene TRBV3-2) and J usage is TRBJ1-1, with D possibly being TRBD1 (5 bases). Germline V gene data show CDR1 as LGHDT and CDR2 as YNNKEL (reference sequence). The V end was cut by 4 bases, the J end by 8 bases, with 8 bases between. The CDR3 length is 11 residues. CDR3 loop: CASSLGGEAFF. The CDR3 DNA is TGTGCCAGCAGCCTTGGGGGGGAAGCTTTCTTT.

This sequence joins TRBV27 and TRBJ2-1, with D perhaps matching TRBD1 (5 bases). The V end was cut by 2 bases, the J end by 9 bases, with 11 bases between. This CDR3 has 13 residues. Looked up from germline, CDR1 is MNHEY and CDR2 is SMNVEV (reference sequence). CDR3: CASSLGQGTEQFF. The CDR3, as DNA: TGTGCCAGCAGTTTAGGGCAGGGCACTGAGCAGTTCTTC.

J is TRBJ1-1 and V is TRBV28, with 7 positions matching TRBD1. The CDR3 extends over 14 amino acids. Germline V gene lookup returns CDR1 MDHEN and CDR2 SYDVKM. After removal of 7 bases from V and 11 bases from J, the junction contained 16 bases not matched to a gene. CDR3 amino acids: CASITLGTAREAFF. The CDR3 DNA follows: TGTGCCAGCATCACCTTAGGGACAGCGCGTGAGGCTTTCTTT. Based on the CDR3 plus reference TRBV28 and TRBJ1-1, the full variable domain is DVKVTQSSRYLVKRTGEKVFLECVQDMDHENMFWYRQDPGLGLRLIYFSYDVKMKEKGDIPEGYSVSREKKERFSLILESASTNQTSMYLCASITLGTAREAFFGQGTRLTVV.

The chain uses TRBV5-4 and TRBJ1-1; TRBD1 aligns across 7 bases. V lost 4 bases to trimming and J lost 3 bases; unmatched junction nucleotides: 3. The CDR3 extends over 13 amino acids. Germline loops: CDR1 SGHNT, CDR2 YYREEE (reference sequence). The CDR3 DNA reads TGTGCCAGCAGCCCTGGACAGGACACTGAAGCTTTCTTT. Protein: CASSPGQDTEAFF.

The V call is TRBV4-2, the J call TRBJ1-1, with TRBD1 identical over 11 bases. The CDR3 sequence is 16 residues long. The trim removed 1 base at V and 5 bases at J, leaving 6 bases unmatched. CDR1 is LGHNA and CDR2 is YNFKEQ in the germline V gene. In DNA, the CDR3 is TGTGCCAGCAGCCAAGGGACAGGGGGCGCGAAAACTGAAGCTTTCTTT. This codes for CASSQGTGGAKTEAFF.

In DNA, the CDR3 is TGTGCCAGCTCGAGACAGTTAAATAGCAATCAGCCCCAGCATTTT. Residues: CASSRQLNSNQPQHF. This rearrangement joins TRBV7-2 to TRBJ1-5; perhaps TRBD1 as D (5 bases). The ends were cut back, 8 bases at V and 0 bases at J, with 14 bases in the middle. The germline CDR1 and CDR2 sequences are SGHTA and FQGNSA. The CDR3 is 15 amino acids.

The CDR3 here is CASSFEDRVQPQHF. CDR3 sequence (DNA): TGTGCCAGCAGTTTTGAGGACAGGGTTCAGCCCCAGCATTTT. This chain joins TRBV28 and TRBJ1-5, with TRBD1 matching 8 bases. Germline CDR1 and CDR2: MDHEN and SYDVKM. The CDR3 has 14 residues. Trimming at V came to 3 bases and at J to 6 bases, leaving 4 bases not matched to a gene.

This chain connects TRBV29-1 to TRBJ2-3; 14 bases align to TRBD2. Germline lookup yields CDR1 SQVTM and CDR2 ANQGSEA. The CDR3 is made up of 17 amino acids. Losses at the gene ends were 7 bases for V and 5 bases for J; bases not matched to a gene: 14. The CDR3 spells CSASPMTSGRGVDTQYF. CDR3 sequence (DNA): TGCAGCGCCTCACCGATGACTAGCGGGAGGGGAGTAGATACGCAGTATTTT.